The 17 T cell receptor beta chains given below trace back to one sample, sequenced in a study of identical twins. TCRdb reprocessed the 5' RACE reads via MiXCR and lists one record per CDR3 protein. Of roughly 230,000 distinct CDR3 sequences in the sample, 6.5% to 9.5% were seen once. The same data also went into a second study, on yellow fever vaccine responses in identical twins.

Sequencing was carried out using CD8+ T cells sorted from blood. These receptors came from a woman between 18 and 29 years old in good health.

The J gene is TRBJ2-7, the V gene TRBV20-1; no firm D call. This CDR3 region has 13 residues. Germline CDR1 and CDR2: DFQATT and SNEGSKA (reference sequence). Deletions cut 4 bases from V and 0 bases from J, with 10 bases between. DNA of the CDR3: TGCAGTGCTACGTCGACGGCCTCCTACGAGCAGTACTTC. Protein product: CSATSTASYEQYF.

This clonotype was picked up a small number of times. The genes are TRBV28 and TRBJ2-5, with D maybe TRBD2 (6 bases). There are 14 residues in the CDR3. Trimming removed 6 bases at V and 1 base at J, with 12 bases between. Germline-derived CDR1 and CDR2 are MDHEN and SYDVKM. The CDR3 DNA follows: TGTGCCAGCAGCTTCGGAGGGCCCCAAGAGACCCAGTACTTC. Protein: CASSFGGPQETQYF. The complete variable domain, with remaining parts taken from reference TRBV28 and TRBJ2-5, reads DVKVTQSSRYLVKRTGEKVFLECVQDMDHENMFWYRQDPGLGLRLIYFSYDVKMKEKGDIPEGYSVSREKKERFSLILESASTNQTSMYLCASSFGGPQETQYFGPGTRLLVL.

At least ten counts were recorded for this clonotype. The chain is built from TRBV5-6 and TRBJ2-3; D assignment may be TRBD1 or TRBD2 (5 bases each). From germline, CDR1 is SGHDT and CDR2 YYEEEE. The CDR3 has 14 amino acids. Trimming took off 0 bases at V and 2 bases at J, with 7 bases between the two ends. Here the CDR3 reads CASSLVGTTDTQYF. The CDR3 nucleotides are TGTGCCAGCAGCTTGGTAGGGACCACAGATACGCAGTATTTT.

This clonotype was recorded a few times. The J gene is TRBJ2-2, the V gene TRBV7-9; no clear D. The CDR3 covers 12 residues. V was clipped by 9 bases and J by 0 bases, with 5 bases between them. CDR1 and CDR2 from the germline V gene are SEHNR and FQNEAQ (reference sequence). Here the CDR3 reads CASTANTGELFF. As DNA, the CDR3 is TGTGCCAGTACAGCGAACACCGGGGAGCTGTTTTTT.

V gene TRBV7-9 combines with J gene TRBJ2-1, with 8 bases identical to TRBD2. The CDR3 spans 16 residues. With V trimmed by 2 bases and J by 8 bases, 11 bases remained unmatched. CDR1 and CDR2 (germline): SEHNR, FQNEAQ (reference sequence). CDR3 sequence: CASSLKNAGGRDEQFF. Here the CDR3 DNA reads TGTGCCAGCAGCTTAAAGAACGCGGGGGGAAGGGATGAGCAGTTCTTC.

This clonotype was observed a handful of times. The chain joins TRBV9 to TRBJ1-2; TRBD1 agrees at 8 bases. The junction had 20 bases not matched to a gene; V was cut back by 0 bases and J by 7 bases. The CDR3 contains 19 residues. The germline V gene has CDR1 SGDLS and CDR2 YYNGEE. This CDR3 is CASSVEKSNRTGKFGGYTF. The CDR3 DNA follows: TGTGCCAGCAGCGTAGAAAAATCGAATAGGACAGGGAAGTTCGGTGGCTACACCTTC.

This clonotype appeared many times. The chain couples TRBV10-2 to TRBJ2-3, with D tentatively TRBD2 (6 bases). Germline CDR1 and CDR2: WSHSY and SAAADI. This CDR3 region has 16 residues. The V and J ends lost 7 bases and 3 bases respectively, with 20 bases between them. The CDR3 DNA follows: TGCGCCAGCAACTTACCGGGGGATTTGTTGACAGATACGCAGTATTTT. Its protein is CASNLPGDLLTDTQYF.

This clonotype was seen repeatedly, ten times or more. The chain is built from TRBV27 and TRBJ2-1, with D uncertain. Germline CDR1 reads MNHEY; CDR2 reads SMNVEV (reference sequence). With 4 bases removed from V and 10 bases from J, the gap between germline ends came to 14 bases. There are 13 residues in the CDR3. CDR3 sequence (DNA): TGTGCCAGCAGTTCCCTCGTTATTCGGGAGCAGTTCTTC. Residues: CASSSLVIREQFF.

Many counts were recorded for this clonotype. The V and J genes are TRBV28 and TRBJ2-1; TRBD1 might be the D (6 bases). Germline V gene data show CDR1 as MDHEN and CDR2 as SYDVKM. Trimming stripped 6 bases from V and 8 bases from J, with 23 bases between. The CDR3 is made up of 16 amino acids. CDR3 loop: CASRGTQGPEWYEQFF. CDR3 coding DNA: TGTGCCAGCAGAGGAACCCAGGGGCCCGAGTGGTATGAGCAGTTCTTC.

This clonotype was seen repeatedly, ten times or more. The chain carries TRBV20-1 and TRBJ2-7; 7 bases match TRBD2. The CDR3 length is 15 residues. Germline V gene lookup returns CDR1 DFQATT and CDR2 SNEGSKA (reference sequence). After removal of 3 bases from V and 0 bases from J, the junction contained 8 bases not matched to a gene. CDR3 bases: TGCAGTGCTAGTGTGGCGGGGGAGCTCTCCTACGAGCAGTACTTC. Translation gives CSASVAGELSYEQYF.

The chain has TRBV11-3 and TRBJ2-5, with TRBD2 matching over 9 bases. The CDR3 runs to 15 residues. Trimming took 4 bases from V and 5 from J; bases not matched to a gene: 8. CDR1 and CDR2 (germline): SGHNT, YENEEA. The CDR3 reads CASSSPWTSAETQYF. CDR3 nucleotide sequence: TGTGCCAGCAGCTCCCCCTGGACTAGCGCGGAGACCCAGTACTTC.

The chain recombines TRBV12-3 or TRBV12-4 with TRBJ2-7; TRBD1 might be the D (6 bases). The CDR3 sequence is 15 residues long. Trimming left V 4 bases short and J 4 bases short, with 17 bases between. CDR3 nucleotides: TGTGCCAGCAGTTCGGACAGCGTCTGGGTATACGAGCAGTACTTC. Encoded protein: CASSSDSVWVYEQYF.

Only one count was recorded for this clonotype. The V and J genes are TRBV6-1 and TRBJ2-3; TRBD1 or TRBD2 may be the D gene (5 bases each). The CDR3 runs 13 residues. Germline CDR1 reads MNHNS; CDR2 reads SASEGT. The germline V and J ends were trimmed by 6 bases and 5 bases, with 12 bases remaining between them. CDR3 sequence (DNA): TGTGCCAGCAGCGGCGTGGGGGTAGATACGCAGTATTTT. This translates into CASSGVGVDTQYF.

The V and J genes are TRBV5-1 and TRBJ2-4; 11 nucleotides match TRBD2. Germline V lookup: CDR1 SGHRS, CDR2 YFSETQ. CDR3 length equals 17 residues. Trimming cost V 5 bases and J 3 bases; bases outside gene matches: 10. CDR3 sequence (DNA): TGCGCCAGCAGAGTTAGCGGGGGGGCCGGAGGCAAAAACATTCAGTACTTC. Its protein is CASRVSGGAGGKNIQYF.

This chain links TRBV4-1 with TRBJ2-1; D is unresolved. V was pared by 6 bases and J by 6 bases, with 9 bases between. Per the germline V gene, CDR1 is MGHRA and CDR2 is YSYEKL. The CDR3 is 12 residues long. CDR3: CASSGDSNEQFF. The CDR3, as DNA: TGCGCCAGCAGTGGTGACTCCAATGAGCAGTTCTTC.

This clonotype has only a few counts. CDR3 sequence: CASSLLRRGAVYNEQFF. The CDR3 DNA follows: TGTGCCAGCAGTTTATTACGGCGGGGGGCAGTCTACAATGAGCAGTTCTTC. The V and J genes are TRBV27 and TRBJ2-1, with 8 bases matching TRBD2. The length of the CDR3 is 17 residues. Per germline, CDR1 MNHEY and CDR2 SMNVEV (reference sequence). V dropped 1 base and J dropped 3; count of bases not matched to a gene: 8.

This clonotype has a count of ten or more. This rearrangement joins TRBV5-1 to TRBJ2-3, with D maybe TRBD1 (7 bases). Trimming stripped 4 bases from V and 2 bases from J, with 14 bases between. Germline V lookup: CDR1 SGHRS, CDR2 YFSETQ. This CDR3 is built from 15 residues. The CDR3 is CASSGGTADTDTQYF. The DNA for the CDR3 is TGCGCCAGCAGCGGGGGGACAGCAGACACAGATACGCAGTATTTT.